Listed here are 23 T cell receptor beta chains from one sample, sequenced in a study of long-term antiretroviral therapy in people with HIV. The run of the v3.0 immunoSEQ assay was at survey level. The data were produced by immunoSEQ multiplex PCR, yet TCRdb's version contains in-frame clones alone and is incomplete. The sample shows around 20,000 clones, 87% of them seen only once. The sample here was unsorted PBMCs, taken roughly 2.5 years after starting antiretroviral therapy. Receptors were obtained from a woman aged 45-59 years with HIV.

The rearrangement joins TRBV5-1 to TRBJ1-2; no clear D. V was pared by 4 bases and J by 2 bases, with 12 bases between. This CDR3 region has 14 residues. The germline V gene has CDR1 SGHRS and CDR2 YFSETQ. For the CDR3, the DNA is TGCGCCAGCAGCCGCTCGGACGGGAACTATGGCTACACCTTC. As protein: CASSRSDGNYGYTF.

The J gene is TRBJ1-2, the V gene TRBV2, with D hard to call. V gave up 6 bases and J gave up 0 bases, with 11 bases separating them. Germline CDR1 and CDR2: SNHLY and FYNNEI. The CDR3 consists of 14 residues. CDR3 DNA sequence: TGTGCCAGCAGATTCGAGAGGACTAACTATGGCTACACCTTC. This codes for CASRFERTNYGYTF.

The CDR3 protein is CASSFSTDRGTEAFF. The CDR3 nucleotides are TGTGCCAGCAGTTTTAGCACGGACCGAGGGACTGAAGCTTTCTTT. The V and J genes are TRBV27 and TRBJ1-1; D unclear. Per the germline V gene, CDR1 is MNHEY and CDR2 is SMNVEV (reference sequence). V was shortened by 3 bases and J by 5 bases, with 16 bases between the two germline ends. The CDR3 has 15 residues.

This clone has a single count. The V and J genes are TRBV7-9 and TRBJ1-2; weak D call: TRBD1 (6 bases). Trimming left V 5 bases short and J 5 bases short, with 12 bases between. Germline CDR1 SEHNR, CDR2 FQNEAQ (reference sequence). This CDR3 is 13 amino acids long. In DNA, the CDR3 is TGTGCCAGCAGCCCTGGACAGAGATATGGCTACACCTTC. It is translated as CASSPGQRYGYTF.

This sequence joins TRBV6-6 and TRBJ1-5, with 9 bases aligning to TRBD1. Per the germline V gene, CDR1 is MNHNY and CDR2 is SVGAGI (reference sequence). After removal of 2 bases from V and 6 bases from J, the junction contained 2 bases not matched to a gene. The CDR3 extends over 14 amino acids. The CDR3 sequence: CASSYTGGRQPQHF. The CDR3 DNA reads as TGTGCCAGCAGTTACACAGGGGGCCGTCAGCCCCAGCATTTT.

J is TRBJ2-3 and V is TRBV13; D is uncertain. The CDR3 runs to 16 residues. Germline CDR1 reads PRHDT; CDR2 reads FYEKMQ (reference sequence). Trimming cost V 4 bases and J 5 bases, with 19 bases left between them. The CDR3 bases are TGTGCCAGCAGCTCCCAGCTAAAGGACCGTCAAGATACGCAGTATTTT. This codes for CASSSQLKDRQDTQYF.

This chain uses TRBV28 with TRBJ2-4; no definite D call. V was trimmed by 5 bases and J by 0 bases, leaving 11 bases between them. Germline values: CDR1 MDHEN, CDR2 SYDVKM. This CDR3 contains 15 residues. The CDR3 DNA reads TGTGCCAGCAGTCGAAAAAGATTAGCCAAAAACATTCAGTACTTC. This gives the protein CASSRKRLAKNIQYF.

This chain joins TRBV7-9 and TRBJ1-5, with D unclear. The V gene lost 5 bases and the J gene lost 1 base, with 12 bases spanning the gap. The V gene's germline CDR1 is SEHNR and CDR2 FQNEAQ (reference sequence). There are 15 residues in the CDR3. For the CDR3, the DNA is TGTGCCAGCAGCCAAGGTCCGGGGAGCAATCAGCCCCAGCATTTT. Translation gives CASSQGPGSNQPQHF.

CDR3 residues: CASSLGEGGTEAFF. CDR3 bases: TGTGCCAGCAGCTTAGGGGAGGGTGGCACTGAAGCTTTCTTT. The V and J genes are TRBV13 and TRBJ1-1; no firm D call. With 0 bases removed from V and 4 bases from J, the gap between germline ends came to 9 bases. CDR1 and CDR2 from the germline V gene are PRHDT and FYEKMQ (reference sequence). The CDR3 extends over 14 amino acids.

Sample share makes this clone medium-sized. The J gene is TRBJ1-1, the V gene TRBV19, with 10 bases aligning to TRBD1. Germline V CDR1 and CDR2: LNHDA, SQIVND (reference sequence). J lost 11 bases, V lost 2 bases, and 11 bases had no gene match. The CDR3 totals 15 residues. The CDR3 region has the DNA TGTGCCAGTAGTATACGAGAATCAACGGGACAGGGGGCTTTCTTT. Translating gives CASSIRESTGQGAFF.

The J gene is TRBJ1-3, the V gene TRBV14; tentative D call: TRBD1 (6 bases). V was clipped by 0 bases and J by 6 bases, with 15 bases between them. In germline, CDR1 is SGHDN, CDR2 FVKESK. The CDR3 contains 16 residues. CDR3 bases: TGTGCCAGCAGCCAAGAAGCGGGGGCGAGTCTAAACACCATATATTTT. Protein sequence: CASSQEAGASLNTIYF.

This chain connects TRBV2 to TRBJ2-7; D possibly corresponds to TRBD2 (6 bases). Per the germline V gene, CDR1 is SNHLY and CDR2 is FYNNEI. The CDR3 runs 15 residues. V lost 7 bases and J lost 3, with 19 bases in between. CDR3 DNA sequence: TGTGCCAGCATATTATCGGAGGGGTCGGGCTACGAGCAGTACTTC. Its translation is CASILSEGSGYEQYF.

V and J are TRBV15 and TRBJ2-5; 9 bases line up with TRBD1. V dropped 0 bases and J dropped 5; count of bases not matched to a gene: 13. CDR1 and CDR2 from the germline V gene are LNHNV and YYDKDF (reference sequence). CDR3 length equals 18 residues. In nucleotides, the CDR3 is TGTGCCACCAGCAGAGAAATATATCGGGACAGGGCCTTGGAGACCCAGTACTTC. This sequence encodes CATSREIYRDRALETQYF.

V is TRBV7-9 and J is TRBJ2-1, with TRBD1 matching 9 bases. Germline CDR1 reads SEHNR; CDR2 reads FQNEAQ (reference sequence). V gave up 5 bases and J gave up 11 bases; unmatched junction bases: 10. This CDR3 is 14 amino acids long. The CDR3 is CASSRGQGREQQFF. In DNA form, the CDR3 reads TGTGCCAGCAGCCGGGGACAGGGTCGGGAGCAGCAGTTCTTC.

The chain uses TRBV6-5 and TRBJ1-2; D is undetermined. The CDR3 totals 16 residues. The germline V gene has CDR1 MNHEY and CDR2 SVGAGI. Trimming removed 2 bases at V and 3 bases at J, with 16 bases between. Here the CDR3 DNA reads TGTGCCAGCAGTTACGCCGACGGCGGGCAGTACTATGGCTACACCTTC. Translation gives CASSYADGGQYYGYTF.

V usage is TRBV29-1 and J usage is TRBJ2-5; no firm D call. V lost 8 bases and J lost 4, with 11 bases in between. Germline V CDR1 and CDR2: SQVTM, ANQGSEA. The CDR3 extends over 11 amino acids. In DNA, the CDR3 is TGCAGCCCCAGCTGGGGAGAGACCCAGTACTTC. It encodes CSPSWGETQYF.

This clone showed up just a few times. The chain couples TRBV19 to TRBJ2-1; D ambiguous. V was clipped by 5 bases and J by 4 bases, with 9 bases between them. Germline V gene sequence: CDR1 LNHDA, CDR2 SQIVND (reference sequence). This CDR3 is built from 13 residues. CDR3 sequence: CASSVNAYNEQFF. Written as DNA, the CDR3 is TGTGCCAGTAGTGTGAACGCTTACAATGAGCAGTTCTTC. The whole variable domain, remainder taken from reference TRBV19 and TRBJ2-1, is DGGITQSPKYLFRKEGQNVTLSCEQNLNHDAMYWYRQDPGQGLRLIYYSQIVNDFQKGDIAEGYSVSREKKESFPLTVTSAQKNPTAFYLCASSVNAYNEQFFGPGTRLTVL.

The chain employs TRBV9 and TRBJ1-5, with D possibly matching TRBD1 (5 bases). The CDR3 runs 16 residues. V dropped 1 base and J dropped 0 bases, with 11 bases sitting between them. Germline CDR1 SGDLS, CDR2 YYNGEE. For the CDR3, the DNA is TGTGCCAGCAGCGTAAAAGGGGCCTATAGCAATCAGCCCCAGCATTTT. Translated: CASSVKGAYSNQPQHF.

J is TRBJ1-1 and V is TRBV4-2, with a possible D match to TRBD1 (5 bases). The CDR3 totals 14 residues. Germline V CDR1 and CDR2: LGHNA, YNFKEQ. V lost 1 base to trimming and J lost 7 bases, with 13 bases between them. The CDR3 DNA follows: TGTGCCAGCAGCCAAGCCACAGGCCGGTATGAAGCTTTCTTT. This sequence encodes CASSQATGRYEAFF.

This chain joins TRBV7-2 and TRBJ2-1; 7 bases are shared with TRBD2. Germline V gene sequence: CDR1 SGHTA, CDR2 FQGNSA. This CDR3 comprises 14 residues. V dropped 2 bases and J dropped 9; count of bases not matched to a gene: 7. CDR3 coding DNA: TGTGCCAGCAGCTTATGGGGTTCGGGGGGTGAGCAGTTCTTC. Residues: CASSLWGSGGEQFF.

The chain has TRBV11-2 and TRBJ1-4; D remains unclear. The CDR3 runs 15 residues. Germline-derived CDR1 and CDR2 are SGHAT and FQNNGV. Trimming shortened V by 4 bases and J by 6 bases, and 15 bases separated the two germline ends. CDR3 protein: CASSSIKGKDEKLFF. CDR3 nucleotides: TGTGCCAGCAGCTCGATCAAGGGAAAGGATGAAAAACTGTTTTTT.

This sequence joins TRBV13 and TRBJ1-1, with a tentative D call TRBD1 (5 bases). CDR3 size: 12 residues. Germline V gene lookup returns CDR1 PRHDT and CDR2 FYEKMQ (reference sequence). Trimming left V 2 bases short and J 7 bases short, with 8 bases between. DNA of the CDR3: TGTGCCAGCAGCTTATTGGGGGTTGAAGCTTTCTTT. Translated, it gives CASSLLGVEAFF.

This sequence joins TRBV27 and TRBJ2-7; D gene ambiguous. The CDR3 runs to 17 residues. Looked up from germline, CDR1 is MNHEY and CDR2 is SMNVEV (reference sequence). V was shortened by 5 bases and J by 0 bases, with 20 bases between the two germline ends. CDR3 protein: CASSTAPWGSPSYEQYF. The CDR3 DNA reads TGTGCCAGCAGTACTGCCCCCTGGGGAAGCCCCTCCTACGAGCAGTACTTC.